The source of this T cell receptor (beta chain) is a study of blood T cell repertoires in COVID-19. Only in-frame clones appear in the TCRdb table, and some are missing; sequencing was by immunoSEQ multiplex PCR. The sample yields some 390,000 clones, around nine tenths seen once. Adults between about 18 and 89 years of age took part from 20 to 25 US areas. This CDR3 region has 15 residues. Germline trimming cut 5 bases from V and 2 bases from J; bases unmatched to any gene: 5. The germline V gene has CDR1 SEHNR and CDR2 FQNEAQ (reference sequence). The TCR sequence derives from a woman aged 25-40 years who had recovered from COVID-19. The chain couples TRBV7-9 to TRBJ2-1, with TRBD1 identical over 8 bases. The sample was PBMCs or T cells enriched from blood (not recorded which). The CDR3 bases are TGTGCCAGCAGCGCCGACAGGGGAACCTACAATGAGCAGTTCTTC. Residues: CASSADRGTYNEQFF.